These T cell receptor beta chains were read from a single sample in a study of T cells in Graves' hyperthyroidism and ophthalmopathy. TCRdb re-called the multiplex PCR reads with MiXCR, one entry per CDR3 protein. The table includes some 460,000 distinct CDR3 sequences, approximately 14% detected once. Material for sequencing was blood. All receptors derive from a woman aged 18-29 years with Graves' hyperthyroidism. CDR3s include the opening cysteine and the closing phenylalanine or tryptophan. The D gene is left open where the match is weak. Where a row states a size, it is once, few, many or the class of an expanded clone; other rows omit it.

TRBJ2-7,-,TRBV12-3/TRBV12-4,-,CASSLNSLSSYEQYF,TGTGCCAGCAGTTTAAACAGCCTGAGCTCCTACGAGCAGTACTTC
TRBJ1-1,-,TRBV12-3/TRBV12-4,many,CASRSGLTEAFF,TGTGCCAGCAGGTCAGGACTCACTGAAGCTTTCTTT
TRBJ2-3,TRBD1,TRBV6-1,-,CASRTGQGSTDTQYF,TGTGCCAGCAGGACAGGACAGGGAAGCACAGATACGCAGTATTTT
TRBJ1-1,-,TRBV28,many,CASSLDNTEAFF,TGTGCCAGCAGTTTAGATAACACTGAAGCTTTCTTT
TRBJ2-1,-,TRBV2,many,CASSPRGRTGNEQFF,TGTGCCAGCTCGCCTCGGGGGAGGACAGGCAATGAGCAGTTCTTC
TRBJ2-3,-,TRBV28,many,CASSLSGGFSSDTQYF,TGTGCCAGCAGTTTATCGGGGGGCTTTTCGTCAGATACGCAGTATTTT
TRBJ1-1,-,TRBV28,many,CASSLNGMNTEAFF,TGTGCCAGCAGTTTAAACGGGATGAACACTGAAGCTTTCTTT
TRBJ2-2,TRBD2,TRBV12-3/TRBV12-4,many,CASSRFSGRDTGELFF,TGTGCCAGCAGTCGCTTTAGCGGGAGGGACACCGGGGAGCTGTTTTTT
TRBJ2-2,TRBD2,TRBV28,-,CASSGLGLAGTGELFF,TGTGCCAGTTCAGGCCTGGGACTAGCGGGAACCGGGGAGCTGTTTTTT
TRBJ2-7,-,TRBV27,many,CASSLTGTQMEEQYF,TGTGCCAGCAGTTTAACCGGGACCCAAATGGAGGAGCAGTACTTC
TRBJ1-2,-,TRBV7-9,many,CASSLVADNYGYTF,TGTGCCAGCAGCTTAGTGGCAGACAACTATGGCTACACCTTC
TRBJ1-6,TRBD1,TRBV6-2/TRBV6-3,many,CASSYLVGSGGFASPLHF,TGTGCCAGCAGTTATCTTGTCGGATCAGGGGGCTTCGCTTCACCCCTCCACTTT
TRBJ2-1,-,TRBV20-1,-,CSAFSGPYNEQFF,TGCAGTGCCTTTAGCGGCCCGTACAATGAGCAGTTCTTC
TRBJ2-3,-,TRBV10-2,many,CASSGERSSTDTQYF,TGCGCCAGCAGTGGGGAGCGGTCTAGCACAGATACGCAGTATTTT
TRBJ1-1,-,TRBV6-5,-,CASSYSVQGGEAFF,TGTGCCAGCAGTTACTCAGTCCAGGGAGGTGAAGCTTTCTTT
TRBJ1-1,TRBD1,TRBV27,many,CASSFQGVPDTEAFF,TGTGCCAGCAGTTTCCAGGGGGTCCCTGACACTGAAGCTTTCTTT
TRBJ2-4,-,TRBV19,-,CASKMAGAKNIQYF,TGTGCCAGTAAAATGGCGGGAGCCAAAAACATTCAGTACTTC
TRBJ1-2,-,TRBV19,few,CASMDFRSDGYTF,TGTGCCAGTATGGACTTCAGGTCAGATGGCTACACCTTC
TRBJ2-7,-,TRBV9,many,CASSVYEQYF,TGTGCCAGCAGCGTCTACGAGCAGTACTTC
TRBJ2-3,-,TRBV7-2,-,CASSLSPAPADTQYF,TGTGCCAGCAGCTTATCGCCTGCACCAGCGGATACGCAGTATTTT
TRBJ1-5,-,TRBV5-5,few,CASSMGRGGGQPQHF,TGTGCCAGTAGTATGGGCAGGGGAGGAGGGCAGCCCCAGCATTTT
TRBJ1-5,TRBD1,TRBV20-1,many,CSAARDRGNQPQHF,TGCAGTGCCGCCCGGGACAGGGGCAATCAGCCCCAGCATTTT
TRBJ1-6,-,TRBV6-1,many,CASSVYREKSPLHF,TGTGCCAGCAGTGTGTACAGGGAGAAATCACCCCTCCACTTT
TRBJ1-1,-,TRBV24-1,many,CATSESGQNTEAFF,TGTGCCACCAGTGAATCTGGACAGAACACTGAAGCTTTCTTT
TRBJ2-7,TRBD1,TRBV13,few,CASGTGKNYEQYF,TGTGCCAGCGGGACAGGGAAGAACTACGAGCAGTACTTC
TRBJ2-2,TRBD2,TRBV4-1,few,CASSREGEGTGELFF,TGCGCCAGCAGCCGGGAGGGAGAGGGCACCGGGGAGCTGTTTTTT